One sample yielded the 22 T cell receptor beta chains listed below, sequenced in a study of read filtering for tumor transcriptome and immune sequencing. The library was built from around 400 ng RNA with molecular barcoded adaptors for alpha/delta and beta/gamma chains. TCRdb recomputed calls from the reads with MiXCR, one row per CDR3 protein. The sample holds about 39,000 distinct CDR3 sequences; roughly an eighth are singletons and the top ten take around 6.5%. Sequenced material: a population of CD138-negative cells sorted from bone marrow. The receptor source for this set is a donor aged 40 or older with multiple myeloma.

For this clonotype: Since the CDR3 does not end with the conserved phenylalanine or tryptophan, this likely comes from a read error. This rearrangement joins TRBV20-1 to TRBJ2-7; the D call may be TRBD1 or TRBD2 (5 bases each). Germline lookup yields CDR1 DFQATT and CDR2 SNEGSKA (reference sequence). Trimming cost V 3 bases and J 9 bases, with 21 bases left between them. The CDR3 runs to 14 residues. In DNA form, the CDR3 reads TGCAGTGCTAGTACCGCCGGAGTCCTGGGGGTGCAGTACCTC. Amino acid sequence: CSASTAGVLGVQYL.

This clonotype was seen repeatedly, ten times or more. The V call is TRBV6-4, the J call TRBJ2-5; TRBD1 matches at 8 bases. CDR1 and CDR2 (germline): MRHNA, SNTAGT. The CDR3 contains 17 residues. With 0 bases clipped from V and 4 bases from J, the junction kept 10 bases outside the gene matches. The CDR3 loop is CASSDSTVAGGAETQYF. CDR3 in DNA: TGTGCCAGCAGTGACTCCACAGTGGCAGGGGGCGCAGAGACCCAGTACTTC.

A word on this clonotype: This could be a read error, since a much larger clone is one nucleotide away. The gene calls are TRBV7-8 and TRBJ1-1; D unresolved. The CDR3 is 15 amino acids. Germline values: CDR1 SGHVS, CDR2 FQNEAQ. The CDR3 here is CASSGNLVRNTEAVF. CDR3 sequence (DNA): TGTGCCAGCAGCGGAAATCTCGTGAGGAACACTGAAGCTGTCTTT. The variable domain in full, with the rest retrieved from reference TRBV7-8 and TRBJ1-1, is GAGVSQSPRYKVAKRGQDVALRCDPISGHVSLFWYQQALGQGPEFLTYFQNEAQLDKSGLPSDRFFAERPEGSVSTLKIQRTQQEDSAVYLCASSGNLVRNTEAVFGQGTRLTVV.

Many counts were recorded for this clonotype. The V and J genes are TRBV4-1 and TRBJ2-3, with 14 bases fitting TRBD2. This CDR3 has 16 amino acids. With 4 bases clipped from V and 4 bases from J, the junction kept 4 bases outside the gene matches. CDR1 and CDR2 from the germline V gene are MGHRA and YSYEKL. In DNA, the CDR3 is TGCGCCAGCAGCCGAGGGACTAGCGGGAGAGCAGATACGCAGTATTTT. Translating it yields CASSRGTSGRADTQYF.

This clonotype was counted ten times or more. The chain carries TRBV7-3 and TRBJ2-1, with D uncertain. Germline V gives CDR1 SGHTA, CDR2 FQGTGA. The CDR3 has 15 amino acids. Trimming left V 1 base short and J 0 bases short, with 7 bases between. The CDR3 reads CASSLNTGSYNEQFF. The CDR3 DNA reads TGTGCCAGCAGCTTAAACACCGGCTCCTACAATGAGCAGTTCTTC.

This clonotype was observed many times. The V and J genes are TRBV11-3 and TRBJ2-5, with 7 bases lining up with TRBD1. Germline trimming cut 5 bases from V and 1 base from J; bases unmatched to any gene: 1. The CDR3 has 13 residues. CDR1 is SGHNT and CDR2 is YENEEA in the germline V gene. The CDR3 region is CASSPGGQETQYF. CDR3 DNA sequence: TGTGCCAGCAGCCCAGGGGGCCAAGAGACCCAGTACTTC.

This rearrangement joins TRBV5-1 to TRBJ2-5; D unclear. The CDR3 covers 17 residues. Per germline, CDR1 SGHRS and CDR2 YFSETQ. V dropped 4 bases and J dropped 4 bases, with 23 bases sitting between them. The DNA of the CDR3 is TGCGCCAGCAGCCCTGAGCTAGACCCTACCTGGGGAGAGACCCAGTACTTC. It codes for CASSPELDPTWGETQYF.

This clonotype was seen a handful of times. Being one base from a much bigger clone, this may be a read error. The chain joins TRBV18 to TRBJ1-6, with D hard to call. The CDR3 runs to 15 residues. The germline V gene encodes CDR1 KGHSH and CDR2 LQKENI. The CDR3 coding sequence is TGTGCCAGCTCACCGACTTATTCGGGTAATTCACCCCGCCACTTT. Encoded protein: CASSPTYSGNSPRHF.

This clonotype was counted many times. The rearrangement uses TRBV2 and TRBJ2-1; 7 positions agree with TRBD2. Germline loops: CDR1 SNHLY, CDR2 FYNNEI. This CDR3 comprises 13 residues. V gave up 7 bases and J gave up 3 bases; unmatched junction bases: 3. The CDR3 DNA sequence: TGTGCCAGCAATGGGGGGGGCTACAATGAGCAGTTCTTC. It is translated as CASNGGGYNEQFF.

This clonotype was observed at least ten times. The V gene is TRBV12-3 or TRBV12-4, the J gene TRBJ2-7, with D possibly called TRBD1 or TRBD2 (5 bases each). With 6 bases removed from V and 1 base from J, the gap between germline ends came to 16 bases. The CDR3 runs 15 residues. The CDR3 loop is CASSPRGGSSYEQYF. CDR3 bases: TGTGCCAGCAGCCCTCGGGGCGGCAGTTCCTACGAGCAGTACTTC.

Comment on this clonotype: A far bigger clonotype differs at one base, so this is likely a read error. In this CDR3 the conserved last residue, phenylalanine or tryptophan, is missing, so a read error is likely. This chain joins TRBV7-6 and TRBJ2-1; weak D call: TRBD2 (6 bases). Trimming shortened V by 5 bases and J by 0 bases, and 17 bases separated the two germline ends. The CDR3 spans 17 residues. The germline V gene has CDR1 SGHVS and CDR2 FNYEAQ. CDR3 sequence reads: CASSTGLSISSYNEQFS. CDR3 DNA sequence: TGTGCCAGCAGCACCGGACTATCTATCAGCTCCTACAATGAGCAGTTCTCC.

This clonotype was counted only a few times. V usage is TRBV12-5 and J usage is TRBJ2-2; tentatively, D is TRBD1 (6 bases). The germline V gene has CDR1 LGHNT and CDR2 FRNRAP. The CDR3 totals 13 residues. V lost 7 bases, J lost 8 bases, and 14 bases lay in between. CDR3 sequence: CASVKGGSGELFF. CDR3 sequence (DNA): TGTGCTAGTGTCAAAGGGGGATCAGGGGAGCTGTTTTTT. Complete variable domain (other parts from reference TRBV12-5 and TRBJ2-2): DARVTQTPRHKVTEMGQEVTMRCQPILGHNTVFWYRQTMMQGLELLAYFRNRAPLDDSGMPKDRFSAEMPDATLATLKIQPSEPRDSAVYFCASVKGGSGELFFGEGSRLTVL.

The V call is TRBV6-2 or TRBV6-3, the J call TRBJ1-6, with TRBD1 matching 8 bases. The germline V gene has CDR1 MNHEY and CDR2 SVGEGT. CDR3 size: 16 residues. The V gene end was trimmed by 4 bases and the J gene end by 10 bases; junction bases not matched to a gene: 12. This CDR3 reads CASSFTGTGGYSPLHF. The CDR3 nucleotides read TGTGCCAGCAGTTTCACCGGGACAGGAGGATACTCACCCCTCCACTTT.

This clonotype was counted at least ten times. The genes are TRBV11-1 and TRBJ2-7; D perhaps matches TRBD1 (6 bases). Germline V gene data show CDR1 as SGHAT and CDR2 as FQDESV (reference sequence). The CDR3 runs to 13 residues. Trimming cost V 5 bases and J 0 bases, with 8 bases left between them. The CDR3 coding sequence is TGTGCCAGCAGCGTGGACAGCTCCTACGAGCAGTACTTC. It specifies CASSVDSSYEQYF.

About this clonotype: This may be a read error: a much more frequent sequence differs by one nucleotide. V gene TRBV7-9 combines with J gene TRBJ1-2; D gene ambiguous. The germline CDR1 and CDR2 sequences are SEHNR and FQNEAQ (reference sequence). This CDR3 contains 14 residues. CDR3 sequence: CACSLVVRGLGYTF. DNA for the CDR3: TGTGCCTGCAGCTTAGTGGTACGGGGTTTAGGCTACACCTTC.

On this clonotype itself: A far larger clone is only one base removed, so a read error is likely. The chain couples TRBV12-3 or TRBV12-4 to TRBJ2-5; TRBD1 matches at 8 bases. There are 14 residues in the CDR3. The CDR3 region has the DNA TGTGCCAGCAGCCAGGGGGCGTACTTAGAGACCCGGTACTTC. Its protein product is CASSQGAYLETRYF.

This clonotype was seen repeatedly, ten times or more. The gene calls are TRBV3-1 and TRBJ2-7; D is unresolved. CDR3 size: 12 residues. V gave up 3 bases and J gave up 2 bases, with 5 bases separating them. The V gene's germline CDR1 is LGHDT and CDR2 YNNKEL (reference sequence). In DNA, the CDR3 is TGTGCCAGCAGCCATGGCCCCTACGAGCAGTACTTC. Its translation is CASSHGPYEQYF.

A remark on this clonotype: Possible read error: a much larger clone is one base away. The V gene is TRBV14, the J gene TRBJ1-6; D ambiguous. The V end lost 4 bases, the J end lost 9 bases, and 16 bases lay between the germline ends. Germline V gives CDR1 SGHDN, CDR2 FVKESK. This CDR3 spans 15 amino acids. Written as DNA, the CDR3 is TGTGCCAGCAGCCCCCGACGGGGAAGCAGTTCACCCCTCCACTTT. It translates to CASSPRRGSSSPLHF.

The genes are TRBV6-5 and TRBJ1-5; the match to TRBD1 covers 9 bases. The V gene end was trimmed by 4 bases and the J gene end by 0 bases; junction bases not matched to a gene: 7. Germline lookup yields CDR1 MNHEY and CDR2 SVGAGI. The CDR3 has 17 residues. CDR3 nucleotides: TGTGCCAGCAGTTTCTCCGGGACAGGGTCTAGCAATCAGCCCCAGCATTTT. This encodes CASSFSGTGSSNQPQHF.

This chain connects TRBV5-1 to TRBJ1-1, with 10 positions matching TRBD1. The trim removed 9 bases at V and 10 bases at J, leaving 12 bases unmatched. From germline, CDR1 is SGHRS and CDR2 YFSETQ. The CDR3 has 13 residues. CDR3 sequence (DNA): TGCGCCACCAGGGGGGACAGGGGCGCTGGAGCTTTCTTT. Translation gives CATRGDRGAGAFF.

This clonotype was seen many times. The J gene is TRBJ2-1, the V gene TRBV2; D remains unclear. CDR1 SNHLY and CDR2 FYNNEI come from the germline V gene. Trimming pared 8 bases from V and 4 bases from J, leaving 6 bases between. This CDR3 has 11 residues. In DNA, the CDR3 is TGTGCCAGCGGTGTATACAATGAGCAGTTCTTC. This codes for CASGVYNEQFF.

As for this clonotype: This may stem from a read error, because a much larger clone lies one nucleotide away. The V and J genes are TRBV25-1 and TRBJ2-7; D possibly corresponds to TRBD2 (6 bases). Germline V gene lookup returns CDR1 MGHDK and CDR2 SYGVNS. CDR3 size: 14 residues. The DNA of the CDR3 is TGTGCCGGCAGTGAACCGGGACTGCGTGACGAGCAGTACTTC. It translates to CAGSEPGLRDEQYF.